This T cell receptor beta chain was recovered during a study of blood T cell repertoires in COVID-19. From germline, CDR1 is SGHAT and CDR2 FQNNGV. V dropped 2 bases and J dropped 2 bases, with 16 bases sitting between them. CDR3 size: 16 residues. In the original workflow: Nucleated cell counts were estimated from reference gene primer amplification. Sequencing was performed with immunoSEQ multiplex PCR; in TCRdb, only in-frame clones are kept and a portion is missing. V and J calls and clone size follow that table, whereas D and trimming were derived from the DNA. Of 300,000 to 450,000 clones listed, 85% were seen once; the top ten hold 3% to 4%.

The chain links TRBV11-2 to TRBJ2-7, with D unresolved. The origin of this receptor is a young woman with acute or convalescent COVID-19. The sample comprised peripheral blood. CDR3 in DNA: TGTGCCAGCAGCTTAAACCCTCCGGTGAGTGCCTACGAGCAGTACTTC. It translates to CASSLNPPVSAYEQYF.